The following is a T cell receptor (beta chain) sequence with its context. Participants spanned ages roughly 18 to 90 years and resided in roughly 26 US areas. This specimen belongs to a study of blood T cell repertoires in COVID-19. Study information: Researchers got acute and convalescent COVID-19 samples from the United States, Italy and Spain. The analysed material was cDNA or gDNA that came from T cells, B-cell-depleted T cells, or PBMCs.

Sequencing was performed with immunoSEQ multiplex PCR; in TCRdb, only in-frame clones are kept and a portion is missing. The repertoire includes around 250,000 clones, 70% to 90% of them detected once, and over 3.5% sits in the top ten. The CDR3 runs to 16 residues. The germline gives CDR1 LGHNA, CDR2 YSLEER. V dropped 0 bases and J dropped 2 bases, with 12 bases sitting between them. Sequences were obtained from PBMCs or T cells enriched from blood (not recorded which). This sequence originates from a woman in her thirties with acute COVID-19. The chain recombines TRBV4-3 with TRBJ2-3; no clear D gene. The CDR3 reads CASSQDWFSLTDTQYF. For the CDR3, the DNA is TGCGCCAGCAGCCAAGATTGGTTCTCACTCACAGATACGCAGTATTTT.